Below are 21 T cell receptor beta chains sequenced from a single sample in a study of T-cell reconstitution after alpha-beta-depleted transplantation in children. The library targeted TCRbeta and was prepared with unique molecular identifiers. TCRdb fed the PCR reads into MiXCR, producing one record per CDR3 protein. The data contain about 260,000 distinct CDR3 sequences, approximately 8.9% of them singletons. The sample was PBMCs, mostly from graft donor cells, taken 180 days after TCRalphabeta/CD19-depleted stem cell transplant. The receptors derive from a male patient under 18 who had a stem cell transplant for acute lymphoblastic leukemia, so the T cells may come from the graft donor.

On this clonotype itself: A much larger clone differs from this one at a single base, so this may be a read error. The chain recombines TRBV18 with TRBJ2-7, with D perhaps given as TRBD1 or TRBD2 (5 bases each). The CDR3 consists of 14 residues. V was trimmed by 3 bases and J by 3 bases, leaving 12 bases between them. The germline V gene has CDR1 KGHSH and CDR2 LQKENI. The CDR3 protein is CASSPGRRRYEQYF. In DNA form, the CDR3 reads TGTGCCAGCTCACCGGGACGGCGCCGCTACGAGCAGTACTTC.

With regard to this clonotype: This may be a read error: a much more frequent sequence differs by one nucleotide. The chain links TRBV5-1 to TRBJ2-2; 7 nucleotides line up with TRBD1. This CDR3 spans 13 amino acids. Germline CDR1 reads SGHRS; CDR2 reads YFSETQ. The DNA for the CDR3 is TGCGCGTCCAAGACAGGGAACACCGGGGAGCTGGTTTTT. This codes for CASKTGNTGELVF. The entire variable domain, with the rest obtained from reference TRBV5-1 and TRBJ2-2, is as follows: KAGVTQTPRYLIKTRGQQVTLSCSPISGHRSVSWYQQTPGQGLQFLFEYFSETQRNKGNFPGRFSGRQFSNSRSEMNVSTLELGDSALYLCASKTGNTGELVFGEGSRLTVL.

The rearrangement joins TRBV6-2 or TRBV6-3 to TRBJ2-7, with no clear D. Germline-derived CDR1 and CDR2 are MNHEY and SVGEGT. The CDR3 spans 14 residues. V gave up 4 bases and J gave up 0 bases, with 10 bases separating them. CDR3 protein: CASSSRPPSYEQYF. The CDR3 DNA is TGTGCCAGCAGTTCCCGGCCCCCCTCCTACGAGCAGTACTTC.

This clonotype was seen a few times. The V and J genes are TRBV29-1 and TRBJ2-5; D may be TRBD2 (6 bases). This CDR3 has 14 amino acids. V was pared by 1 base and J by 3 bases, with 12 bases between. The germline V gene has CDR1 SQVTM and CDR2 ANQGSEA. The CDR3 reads CSVEGGWGEETQYF. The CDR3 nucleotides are TGCAGCGTTGAAGGAGGGTGGGGGGAAGAGACCCAGTACTTC.

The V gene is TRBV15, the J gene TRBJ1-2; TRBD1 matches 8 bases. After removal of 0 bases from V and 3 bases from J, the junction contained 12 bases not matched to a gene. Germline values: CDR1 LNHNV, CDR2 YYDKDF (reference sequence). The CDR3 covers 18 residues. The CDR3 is CATSREPDRVIVDYGYTF. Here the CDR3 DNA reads TGTGCCACCAGCAGAGAACCGGACAGGGTTATAGTCGACTATGGCTACACCTTC.

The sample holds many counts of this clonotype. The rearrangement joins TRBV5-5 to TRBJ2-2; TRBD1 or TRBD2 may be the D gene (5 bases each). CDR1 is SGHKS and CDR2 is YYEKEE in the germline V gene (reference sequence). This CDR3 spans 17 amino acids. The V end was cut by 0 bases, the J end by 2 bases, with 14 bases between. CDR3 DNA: TGTGCCAGCAGCTTGGGAGGGGAAGGGGTTAACACCGGGGAGCTGTTTTTT. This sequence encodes CASSLGGEGVNTGELFF.

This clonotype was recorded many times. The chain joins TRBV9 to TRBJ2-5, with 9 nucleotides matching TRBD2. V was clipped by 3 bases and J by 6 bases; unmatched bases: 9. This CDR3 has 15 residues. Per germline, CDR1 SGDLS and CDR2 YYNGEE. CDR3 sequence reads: CASSALAGVEQTQYF. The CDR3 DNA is TGTGCCAGCAGCGCCTTAGCGGGAGTGGAGCAGACCCAGTACTTC.

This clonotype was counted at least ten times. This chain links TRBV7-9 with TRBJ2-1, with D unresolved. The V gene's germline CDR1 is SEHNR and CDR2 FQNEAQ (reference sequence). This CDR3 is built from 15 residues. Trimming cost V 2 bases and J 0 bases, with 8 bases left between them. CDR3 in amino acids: CASSLIMSSYNEQFF. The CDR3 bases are TGTGCCAGCAGCTTAATTATGAGCTCCTACAATGAGCAGTTCTTC.

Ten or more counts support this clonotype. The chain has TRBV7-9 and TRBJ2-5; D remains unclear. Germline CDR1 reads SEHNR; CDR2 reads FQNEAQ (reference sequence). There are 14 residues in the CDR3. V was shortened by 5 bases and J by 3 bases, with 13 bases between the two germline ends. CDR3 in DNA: TGTGCCAGCAGCACTCGGCTGGGAAAAGAGACCCAGTACTTC. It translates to CASSTRLGKETQYF.

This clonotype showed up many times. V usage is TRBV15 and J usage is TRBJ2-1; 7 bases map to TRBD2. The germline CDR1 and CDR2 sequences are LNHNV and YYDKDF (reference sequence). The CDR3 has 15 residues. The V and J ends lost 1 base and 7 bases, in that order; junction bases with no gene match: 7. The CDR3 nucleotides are TGTGCCACCAGCAGAGCGGGCGGGAGTCGTAATGAGCAGTTCTTC. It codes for CATSRAGGSRNEQFF.

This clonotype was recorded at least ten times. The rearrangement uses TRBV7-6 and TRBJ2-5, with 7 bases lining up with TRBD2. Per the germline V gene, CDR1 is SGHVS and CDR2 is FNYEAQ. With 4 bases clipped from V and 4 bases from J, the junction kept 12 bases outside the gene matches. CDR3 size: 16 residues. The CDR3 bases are TGTGCCAGCAGCTCCACACAGAGGACTAGTCGAGAGACCCAGTACTTC. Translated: CASSSTQRTSRETQYF.

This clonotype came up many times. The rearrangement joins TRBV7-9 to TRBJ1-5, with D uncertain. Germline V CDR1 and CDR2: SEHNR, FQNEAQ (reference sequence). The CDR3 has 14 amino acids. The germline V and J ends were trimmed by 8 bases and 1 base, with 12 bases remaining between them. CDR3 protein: CASVDGPSNQPQHF. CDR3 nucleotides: TGTGCCAGCGTCGACGGACCGAGCAATCAGCCCCAGCATTTT.

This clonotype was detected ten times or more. CDR3 amino acids: CSARYPGLTKNIQYF. The CDR3 nucleotides read TGCAGTGCTAGGTACCCAGGGTTGACCAAAAACATTCAGTACTTC. J is TRBJ2-4 and V is TRBV20-1, with D possibly TRBD1 on 5 matching bases. The V and J ends lost 3 bases and 2 bases respectively, with 14 bases between them. The CDR3 consists of 15 residues. In germline, CDR1 is DFQATT, CDR2 SNEGSKA (reference sequence).

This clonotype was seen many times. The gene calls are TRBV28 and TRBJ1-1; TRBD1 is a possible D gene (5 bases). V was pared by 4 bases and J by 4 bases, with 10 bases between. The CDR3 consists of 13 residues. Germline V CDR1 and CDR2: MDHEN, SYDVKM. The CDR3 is CASSSAGTTEAFF. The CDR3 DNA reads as TGTGCCAGCAGTTCCGCAGGGACCACTGAAGCTTTCTTT.

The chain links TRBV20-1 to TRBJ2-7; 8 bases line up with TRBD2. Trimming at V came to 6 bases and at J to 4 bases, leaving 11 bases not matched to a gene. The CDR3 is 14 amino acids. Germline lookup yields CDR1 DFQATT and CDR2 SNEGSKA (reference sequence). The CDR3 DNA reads TGCAGTGCCCATCGGGAGGGCCCCCTGTACGAGCAGTACTTC. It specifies CSAHREGPLYEQYF.

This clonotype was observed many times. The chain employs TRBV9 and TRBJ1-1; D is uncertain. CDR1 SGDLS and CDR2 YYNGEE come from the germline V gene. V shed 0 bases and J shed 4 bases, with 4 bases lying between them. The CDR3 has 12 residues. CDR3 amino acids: CASSVDGTEAFF. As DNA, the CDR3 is TGTGCCAGCAGCGTAGATGGCACTGAAGCTTTCTTT. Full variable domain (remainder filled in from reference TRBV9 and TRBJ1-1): DSGVTQTPKHLITATGQRVTLRCSPRSGDLSVYWYQQSLDQGLQFLIQYYNGEERAKGNILERFSAQQFPDLHSELNLSSLELGDSALYFCASSVDGTEAFFGQGTRLTVV.

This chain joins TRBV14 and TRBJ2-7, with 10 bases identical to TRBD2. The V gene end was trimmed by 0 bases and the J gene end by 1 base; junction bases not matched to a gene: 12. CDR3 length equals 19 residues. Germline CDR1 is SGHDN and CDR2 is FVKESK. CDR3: CASSQEWSSGSYRSYEQYF. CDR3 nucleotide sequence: TGTGCCAGCAGCCAAGAATGGTCTAGCGGGAGTTATAGGTCCTACGAGCAGTACTTC.

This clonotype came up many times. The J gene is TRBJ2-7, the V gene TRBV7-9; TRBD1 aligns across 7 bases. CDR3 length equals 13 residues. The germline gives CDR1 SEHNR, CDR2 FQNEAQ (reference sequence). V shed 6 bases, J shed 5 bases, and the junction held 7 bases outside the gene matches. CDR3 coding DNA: TGTGCCAGCAGGGACAGGAATATCGACGAGCAGTACTTC. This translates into CASRDRNIDEQYF.

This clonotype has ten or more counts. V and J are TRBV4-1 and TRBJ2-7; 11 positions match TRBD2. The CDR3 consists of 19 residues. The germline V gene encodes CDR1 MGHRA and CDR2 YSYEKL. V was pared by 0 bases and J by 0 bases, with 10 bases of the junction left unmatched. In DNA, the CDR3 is TGCGCCAGCAGCCAAGAGAGGGCTAGCGGGAGGATGACCTCCTACGAGCAGTACTTC. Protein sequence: CASSQERASGRMTSYEQYF.

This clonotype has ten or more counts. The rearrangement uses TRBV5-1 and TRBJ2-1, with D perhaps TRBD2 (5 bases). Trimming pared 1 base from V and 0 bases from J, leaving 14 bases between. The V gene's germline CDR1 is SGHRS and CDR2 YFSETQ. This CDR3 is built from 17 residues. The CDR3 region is CASSLKERKSSYNEQFF. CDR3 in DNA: TGCGCCAGCAGCTTGAAGGAGCGGAAGAGCTCCTACAATGAGCAGTTCTTC. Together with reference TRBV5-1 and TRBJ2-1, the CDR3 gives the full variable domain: KAGVTQTPRYLIKTRGQQVTLSCSPISGHRSVSWYQQTPGQGLQFLFEYFSETQRNKGNFPGRFSGRQFSNSRSEMNVSTLELGDSALYLCASSLKERKSSYNEQFFGPGTRLTVL.

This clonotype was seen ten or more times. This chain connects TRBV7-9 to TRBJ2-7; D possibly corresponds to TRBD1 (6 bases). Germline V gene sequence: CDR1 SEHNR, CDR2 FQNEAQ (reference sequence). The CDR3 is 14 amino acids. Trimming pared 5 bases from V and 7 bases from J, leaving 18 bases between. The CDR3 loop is CASSQGTEDREQYF. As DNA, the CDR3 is TGTGCCAGCAGCCAGGGGACCGAGGATCGGGAGCAGTACTTC. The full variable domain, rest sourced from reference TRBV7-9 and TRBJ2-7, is DTGVSQNPRHKITKRGQNVTFRCDPISEHNRLYWYRQTLGQGPEFLTYFQNEAQLEKSRLLSDRFSAERPKGSFSTLEIQRTEQGDSAMYLCASSQGTEDREQYFGPGTRLTVT.